This T cell receptor (beta chain) originates from a study of blood T cells in healthy people across ages. A sample-barcoded 5' primer and a J-beta primer mix were used in a second PCR of about 7 to 12 cycles. Each CDR3 protein is one row after TCRdb ran MiXCR on the 5' RACE reads. The profile shows some 790,000 distinct CDR3 sequences, around 28% of them singletons. The individuals who served as donors were healthy Caucasians living in Russia, aged about 6 to 100. V was cut by 1 base and J by 1 base, with 12 bases left in between. The length of the CDR3 is 15 residues. Germline lookup yields CDR1 SGHDT and CDR2 YYEEEE. In its sample, this clonotype was seen many times.

The chain is built from TRBV5-6 and TRBJ2-7; a weak D match, TRBD2 (7 bases). What was sequenced was blood. The origin of this receptor is a woman at least 80 years old in good health. The chain's CDR3 is CASSLTGGPSYEQYF. The CDR3 DNA sequence: TGTGCCAGCAGCTTGACCGGGGGGCCGTCCTACGAGCAGTACTTC.